The 10 T cell receptor beta chains below were found in one sample sequenced in a study of shared clonotypes between healthy human individuals. Selected positively for CCR7 and CD45RO-negative, naive CD8 cells excluded terminally differentiated effector memory CD45RA+ cells. TCRdb's table, derived via immunoSEQ multiplex PCR, lists solely in-frame clones and lacks some. The table has 2 million to 2.5 million clones, about 94% seen once. Sequenced material: naive CD8+ T cells sorted from blood. Receptors originate from a young man in good health.

The chain has TRBV7-2 and TRBJ2-1; D gene unclear. This CDR3 region has 14 residues. Germline V gene data show CDR1 as SGHTA and CDR2 as FQGNSA. Between the trimmed V and J ends, which lost 1 base and 4 bases, there was a span of 8 bases. In DNA form, the CDR3 reads TGTGCCAGCAGCTTAGTATCCCCTTACAATGAGCAGTTCTTC. It yields the protein CASSLVSPYNEQFF.

This clone was observed once. Written as DNA, the CDR3 is TGTGCCAGTAGTCCTGACAGGGAGGAAGCTTTCTTT. It translates to CASSPDREEAFF. The chain combines TRBV19 with TRBJ1-1; 7 bases line up with TRBD1. This CDR3 comprises 12 residues. Germline V CDR1 and CDR2: LNHDA, SQIVND (reference sequence). V was pared by 5 bases and J by 8 bases, with 5 bases of the junction left unmatched.

The J gene is TRBJ1-2, the V gene TRBV29-1, with D unresolved. This CDR3 has 14 residues. V was shortened by 5 bases and J by 4 bases, with 17 bases between the two germline ends. Germline CDR1 SQVTM, CDR2 ANQGSEA. The chain's CDR3 is CSVFARSAPYGYTF. Here the CDR3 DNA reads TGCAGCGTTTTCGCCCGCTCCGCGCCCTATGGCTACACCTTC.

This clone was detected only once. This chain connects TRBV30 to TRBJ2-7, with 7 nucleotides matching TRBD1. V dropped 4 bases and J dropped 6; count of bases not matched to a gene: 6. The CDR3 runs 12 residues. Germline V CDR1 and CDR2: GTSNPN, SVGIG (reference sequence). CDR3 protein: CAWNTRTGEQYF. CDR3 DNA: TGTGCCTGGAATACCCGGACAGGCGAGCAGTACTTC.

CDR3 loop: CASSQTGADYGYTF. The CDR3 nucleotides read TGTGCCAGCAGCCAGACAGGGGCGGACTATGGCTACACCTTC. V gene TRBV7-2 combines with J gene TRBJ1-2; 8 positions agree with TRBD1. CDR3 length equals 14 residues. The junction had 5 bases not matched to a gene; V was cut back by 5 bases and J by 3 bases. Germline CDR1 SGHTA, CDR2 FQGNSA.

The V gene is TRBV6-1, the J gene TRBJ1-2; 7 bases match TRBD1. This CDR3 is 12 amino acids long. V gave up 0 bases and J gave up 14 bases; unmatched junction bases: 6. CDR1 and CDR2 from the germline V gene are MNHNS and SASEGT. CDR3 region: CASSEAQGDRTF. CDR3 nucleotide sequence: TGTGCCAGCAGTGAAGCTCAGGGGGACAGAACCTTC.

CDR3 protein: CASSPSGTGGGYTF. The CDR3 DNA follows: TGTGCCAGCAGCCCATCCGGGACAGGAGGCGGCTACACCTTC. The chain has TRBV27 and TRBJ1-2; 8 nucleotides agree with TRBD1. V shed 6 bases, J shed 8 bases, and the junction held 11 bases outside the gene matches. The length of the CDR3 is 14 residues. Per germline, CDR1 MNHEY and CDR2 SMNVEV (reference sequence).

This clone was picked up a small number of times. The rearrangement links TRBV2 to TRBJ2-7, with D unclear. Trimming took off 2 bases at V and 2 bases at J, with 13 bases between the two ends. CDR3 length: 15 amino acids. Germline loops: CDR1 SNHLY, CDR2 FYNNEI. CDR3 DNA sequence: TGTGCCAGCAGTGAAATATCCGGGCCAACCTACGAGCAGTACTTC. It codes for CASSEISGPTYEQYF.

V gene TRBV29-1 combines with J gene TRBJ2-1; the D gene is possibly TRBD2 (7 bases). Germline CDR1 SQVTM, CDR2 ANQGSEA. V lost 7 bases and J 0 bases, leaving 16 bases between the germline ends. This CDR3 is built from 15 residues. This CDR3 is CSAGAASGSYNEQFF. CDR3 in DNA: TGCAGCGCGGGGGCAGCTAGCGGCTCCTACAATGAGCAGTTCTTC.

The CDR3 reads CASSLEAGTPLVSPLHF. The CDR3 DNA is TGTGCCAGCAGCTTGGAGGCGGGGACGCCCTTGGTGTCACCCCTCCACTTT. This rearrangement joins TRBV5-6 to TRBJ1-6, with D perhaps matching TRBD1 (5 bases). The CDR3 is 17 amino acids. Germline lookup yields CDR1 SGHDT and CDR2 YYEEEE. V was trimmed by 0 bases and J by 10 bases, leaving 20 bases between them.